Listed here are 14 T cell receptor beta chains from one sample, sequenced in a study of blood T cell repertoires in COVID-19. Some clones are missing from TCRdb's copy, which holds only in-frame ones; the method was immunoSEQ multiplex PCR. Of around 290,000 clones in the sample, approximately 88% are singletons; the top ten hold less than 2%. The source material was PBMCs or T cells enriched from blood (not recorded which). These receptors originate from a middle-aged woman who had recovered from COVID-19.

This rearrangement joins TRBV6-2 or TRBV6-3 to TRBJ1-2; D not certain. Germline V gene data show CDR1 as MNHEY and CDR2 as SVGEGT. Trimming stripped 4 bases from V and 7 bases from J, with 7 bases between. The CDR3 is 11 amino acids. DNA of the CDR3: TGTGCCAGCAGTTCTCCCCCTGGCTACACCTTC. Protein: CASSSPPGYTF.

The rearrangement links TRBV5-1 to TRBJ1-2; 10 nucleotides match TRBD1. This CDR3 has 17 residues. Germline loops: CDR1 SGHRS, CDR2 YFSETQ. V shed 3 bases, J shed 4 bases, and the junction held 12 bases outside the gene matches. CDR3: CASSSSGTGVGSYGYTF. The CDR3 DNA is TGCGCCAGCAGCTCATCCGGGACAGGGGTGGGGAGCTATGGCTACACCTTC.

The chain couples TRBV7-8 to TRBJ1-4; D is undetermined. Germline-derived CDR1 and CDR2 are SGHVS and FQNEAQ. Trimming pared 2 bases from V and 0 bases from J, leaving 7 bases between. The CDR3 sequence is 15 residues long. The CDR3 region is CASSLIVATNEKLFF. The CDR3 DNA reads as TGTGCCAGCAGCTTAATAGTAGCAACTAATGAAAAACTGTTTTTT.

The genes are TRBV18 and TRBJ1-3; the D gene is possibly TRBD1 (6 bases). The V end was cut by 4 bases, the J end by 0 bases, with 13 bases between. This CDR3 contains 16 residues. Germline V CDR1 and CDR2: KGHSH, LQKENI. CDR3 protein: CASSLGLDSSGNTIYF. The CDR3 DNA reads TGTGCCAGCTCACTGGGGTTGGACAGCTCTGGAAACACCATATATTTT.

Note on this clone: Other nucleotide sequences in the sample specify the same CDR3. This chain connects TRBV9 to TRBJ1-2, with D tentatively TRBD1 (6 bases). Trimming took 0 bases from V and 4 from J, leaving 7 bases between them. The CDR3 spans 13 residues. The germline gives CDR1 SGDLS, CDR2 YYNGEE. The CDR3 DNA sequence: TGTGCCAGCAGCGTAGGAGGGGGCTATGGCTACACCTTC. As protein: CASSVGGGYGYTF.

This clone occurred once. The chain links TRBV7-9 to TRBJ2-6, with 10 bases fitting TRBD1. V shed 7 bases and J 4 bases; nucleotides not matched to a gene: 7. The CDR3 covers 16 residues. Germline V gene sequence: CDR1 SEHNR, CDR2 FQNEAQ (reference sequence). Written as DNA, the CDR3 is TGTGCCAGCATCGCGACAGGGGGCTCGGGGGCCAACGTCCTGACTTTC. Translated, it gives CASIATGGSGANVLTF.

To note about this clone: A junction end diverges from the germline sequence, so it may reflect a read error. The chain uses TRBV6-5 and TRBJ1-1, with 7 bases identical to TRBD1. This CDR3 spans 14 amino acids. Germline values: CDR1 MNHEY, CDR2 SVGAGI. The CDR3 protein is CASSYLGQTAEAFF. In nucleotides, the CDR3 is TGTGCCAGCAGTTACCTGGGACAGACTGCTGAGGCTTTCTTT.

V usage is TRBV6-5 and J usage is TRBJ1-6; the D gene is possibly TRBD1 (6 bases). CDR3 size: 14 residues. Germline lookup yields CDR1 MNHEY and CDR2 SVGAGI. Trimming took off 2 bases at V and 7 bases at J, with 9 bases between the two ends. As DNA, the CDR3 is TGTGCCAGCAGTTACACCAGGGGCAATTCACCCCTCCACTTT. This codes for CASSYTRGNSPLHF.

The J gene is TRBJ2-3, the V gene TRBV14; D may be TRBD2 (5 bases). The germline V gene encodes CDR1 SGHDN and CDR2 FVKESK. Trimming took off 2 bases at V and 0 bases at J, with 9 bases between the two ends. This CDR3 is 15 amino acids long. The CDR3 sequence: CASSQSWTSTDTQYF. The CDR3 bases are TGTGCCAGCAGCCAATCCTGGACTAGCACAGATACGCAGTATTTT.

This chain links TRBV2 with TRBJ1-2; D is unresolved. V lost 2 bases, J lost 8 bases, and 12 bases lay in between. Germline V gene sequence: CDR1 SNHLY, CDR2 FYNNEI. The CDR3 loop spans 13 amino acids. CDR3 nucleotide sequence: TGTGCCAGCAGTGAACAGAGGTCGGGGGGCTACACCTTC. Residues: CASSEQRSGGYTF.

V usage is TRBV5-1 and J usage is TRBJ1-2; 9 nucleotides line up with TRBD1. Germline V gene data show CDR1 as SGHRS and CDR2 as YFSETQ. V dropped 0 bases and J dropped 4; count of bases not matched to a gene: 7. The CDR3 extends over 16 amino acids. The CDR3 nucleotides are TGCGCCAGCAGCTTGGACGGGACAGGGAACTTCTATGGCTACACCTTC. This gives the protein CASSLDGTGNFYGYTF. The variable domain in full, completed from reference TRBV5-1 and TRBJ1-2, reads KAGVTQTPRYLIKTRGQQVTLSCSPISGHRSVSWYQQTPGQGLQFLFEYFSETQRNKGNFPGRFSGRQFSNSRSEMNVSTLELGDSALYLCASSLDGTGNFYGYTFGSGTRLTVV.

The gene calls are TRBV5-1 and TRBJ1-1; TRBD1 might be the D (5 bases). The germline V gene has CDR1 SGHRS and CDR2 YFSETQ. This CDR3 is 14 amino acids long. Deletions cut 1 base from V and 1 base from J, with 8 bases between. The CDR3 DNA follows: TGCGCCAGCAGCTTGCAGGGCAGGAACACTGAAGCTTTCTTT. As protein: CASSLQGRNTEAFF.

This rearrangement joins TRBV19 to TRBJ1-2; D perhaps matches TRBD1 (5 bases). CDR3 length equals 15 residues. CDR1 LNHDA and CDR2 SQIVND come from the germline V gene (reference sequence). V dropped 3 bases and J dropped 0 bases, with 11 bases sitting between them. The CDR3: CASSISDRANYGYTF. In DNA form, the CDR3 reads TGTGCCAGTAGTATCTCAGACAGAGCTAACTATGGCTACACCTTC.

The chain joins TRBV14 to TRBJ2-5; 7 bases align to TRBD1. Germline V gene data show CDR1 as SGHDN and CDR2 as FVKESK. V was clipped by 0 bases and J by 2 bases; unmatched bases: 12. The CDR3 loop spans 18 amino acids. The CDR3 sequence is CASSQDSTGRGFQETQYF. CDR3 nucleotide sequence: TGTGCCAGCAGCCAAGATTCGACAGGGCGAGGGTTTCAAGAGACCCAGTACTTC.